This T cell receptor (gamma chain) was captured in a study of Vδ1+ human thymocytes. RNA was extracted from the cells and then reverse transcribed. The CDR3 regions were amplified by multiplex PCR from V-gene primers to a constant-region primer. TCRdb redid the clone calls on the multiplex PCR reads with CATT. Here the sample spans 36,000 or so gamma-chain clones, over 20% being singletons. Findings and limits, study-wide: Thymic TRG and TRD repertoires appeared highly polyclonal. Bulk data may be misread because of unexpected Vdelta2 sequences.

To note about this clone: Its antigen remains unidentified.

Per the germline V gene, CDR1 is EGSNGY and CDR2 is YDSYNSKV. This CDR3 region has 14 residues. V lost 3 bases and J lost 10; bases outside the gene matches: 15. This clonotype was obtained from a girl younger than two who had congenital heart surgery. V gene TRGV2 combines with J gene TRGJ1 or TRGJ2. Specimen: Vdelta1+ gamma-delta thymocytes from the thymus. Sample subset: FACS-sorted CD3+ TCRalphabeta- TCRVdelta1+ TCRVdelta2- thymocytes. For the CDR3, the DNA is TGTGCCACCTGGGACATGTCCAATTTGGGAAAGAAACTCTTT. This codes for CATWDMSNLGKKLF.